This T cell receptor beta chain was sequenced for a study of blood T cell repertoires in COVID-19 (dated by TCRdb to 2019 to 2021). Notes on the research overall: Samples covering the acute and convalescent phases of COVID-19 were provided by collaborators in the United States, Italy and Spain. The prospective study material was composed of cDNA or gDNA derived from T cells, B-cell-depleted T cells, or PBMCs. The dataset comprised deeply sampled blood TCRbeta repertoires from subjects exposed to, actively infected with, or recovered from COVID-19. The repertoires were made available in a free public database intended to serve as a resource for research on the immune response to SARS-CoV-2. The samples were drawn from the first 160 participants of the ongoing ImmuneRACE study and from under 1,500 subjects provided by 6 global collaborators. Sample metadata almost always included a de-identified subject ID, COVID-19 status, age in years and sex. HLA class I and class II types, where available, came from metadata supplied by the sample provider rather than from assay-based typing. General findings and caveats noted by the study authors: How much clinical and demographic metadata was included differed by source and by participant, and the metadata was provided uncurated.

Enrolling through a virtual design, the prospective study's participants ranged in age from roughly 18 to 90 years and lived across some 23 United States geographic areas. In the prospective study, participants were assigned to cohorts based on the clinical history participants reported in a screening survey and a study questionnaire. In the prospective study, mobile phlebotomists collected whole blood, serum and a nasopharyngeal or oropharyngeal swab from each participant. Participants in the prospective study had the option to provide additional blood draws and questionnaires over a 2-month period. Before DNA extraction, blood samples from the prospective study were shipped at room temperature or frozen. TCRbeta CDR3 regions were amplified from genomic DNA by means of the immunoSEQ Assay, a bias-controlled multiplex PCR. The study's processing was this. Within the assay, amplification of reference gene primers was used to estimate how many nucleated cells each sample contained. To quantify the absolute abundance of each unique TCRbeta CDR3 rearrangement, sequence reads were collapsed and filtered. Productive Simpson clonality was computed per sample as the square root of Simpson's diversity index over productive rearrangements. The table was pulled from immuneACCESS by TCRdb, which kept in-frame rearrangements only. Such tables lose some clones; where checked, under half of the loss comes from unresolved V genes, and the rest has no known cause. D and trimming come from the DNA, and the V and J calls and clone size come from that table. The table for this sample lists fewer than 350,000 clones; around 90% of them were counted only once. The ten biggest clones cover under 3% of the sample.

Ends trimmed: V by 6 bases, J by 7 bases; bases unmatched to a gene: 7. The cysteine opens and the phenylalanine closes a CDR3 of 13 amino acids. The retained sequence is limited to the CDR3, 39 bases, with the frame set at the first base. On this clone itself: Its antigen is unknown. No per-base quality is available; no much larger clone lies one base away.

Sequencing was carried out using PBMCs or T cells enriched from blood (not recorded which). The rearrangement joined TRBV12-3 or TRBV12-4 to TRBJ1-1; a stretch of 8 junction bases matches TRBD1. The TCR comes from a woman in her 40s with acute COVID-19. The CDR3 corresponds to CASSSGGQSEAFF. The nucleotide sequence is TGTGCCAGCAGCTCAGGGGGCCAAAGTGAAGCTTTCTTT.